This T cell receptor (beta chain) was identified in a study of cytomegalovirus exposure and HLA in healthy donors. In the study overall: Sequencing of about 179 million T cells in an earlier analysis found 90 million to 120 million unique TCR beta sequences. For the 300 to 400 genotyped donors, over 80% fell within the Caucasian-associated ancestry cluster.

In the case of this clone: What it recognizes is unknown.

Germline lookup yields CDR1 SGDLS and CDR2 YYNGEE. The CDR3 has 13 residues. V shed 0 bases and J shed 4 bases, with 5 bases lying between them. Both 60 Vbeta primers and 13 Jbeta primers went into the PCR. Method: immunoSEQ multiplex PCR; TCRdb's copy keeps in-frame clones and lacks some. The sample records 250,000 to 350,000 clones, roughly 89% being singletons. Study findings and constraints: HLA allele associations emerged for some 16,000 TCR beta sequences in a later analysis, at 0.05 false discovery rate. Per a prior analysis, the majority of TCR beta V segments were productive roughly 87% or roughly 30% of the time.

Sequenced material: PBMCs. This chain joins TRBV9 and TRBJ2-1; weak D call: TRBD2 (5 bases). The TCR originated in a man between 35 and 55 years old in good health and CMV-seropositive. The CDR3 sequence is CASSVGEYNEQFF. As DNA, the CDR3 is TGTGCCAGCAGCGTAGGGGAGTACAATGAGCAGTTCTTC.